The 31 T cell receptor beta chains below come from one sample, sequenced in a study of human T cells and chemical hapten exposure. Regarding time point: pre-sensitization, week 0. Sample treatment: therapeutic diphenylcyclopropenone sensitization with weekly scalp DPC. TCRdb ran MiXCR on the RACE reads and lists one entry per CDR3 protein. The data show 35,000 to 50,000 distinct CDR3 sequences, under 15% seen once. This specimen consisted of whole blood, obtained in connection with sensitization to the hapten diphenylcyclopropenone (DPC). The receptors were sampled from a woman aged 25 to 39 with alopecia areata. Some clones in this sample may be carry-over from other donors' samples.

This clonotype showed up many times. The J gene is TRBJ2-3, the V gene TRBV10-3; TRBD1 aligns across 7 bases. V was pared by 6 bases and J by 2 bases, with 5 bases of the junction left unmatched. The CDR3 extends over 14 amino acids. CDR1 ENHRY and CDR2 SYGVKD come from the germline V gene. CDR3 residues: CAISPGQYTDTQYF. For the CDR3, the DNA is TGTGCCATCAGCCCGGGACAGTACACAGATACGCAGTATTTT.

In this sample, this clonotype turned up many times. The CDR3 region has the DNA TGCAGTGCTGGCCGGGGGCAGATATGGGAGACCCAGTACTTC. This encodes CSAGRGQIWETQYF. The gene calls are TRBV20-1 and TRBJ2-5; D may match TRBD1 or TRBD2 (6 bases each). Germline V lookup: CDR1 DFQATT, CDR2 SNEGSKA (reference sequence). V dropped 5 bases and J dropped 5 bases, with 18 bases sitting between them. This CDR3 has 14 residues.

This clonotype was observed many times. This chain links TRBV7-3 with TRBJ2-1, with 8 positions matching TRBD1. After removal of 5 bases from V and 7 bases from J, the junction contained 10 bases not matched to a gene. The CDR3 extends over 15 amino acids. Germline loops: CDR1 SGHTA, CDR2 FQGTGA. The CDR3 sequence is CASSQTGAVGNEQFF. In nucleotides, the CDR3 is TGTGCCAGCAGCCAGACAGGGGCCGTAGGAAATGAGCAGTTCTTC. The full variable domain, rest sourced from reference TRBV7-3 and TRBJ2-1, is GAGVSQTPSNKVTEKGKYVELRCDPISGHTALYWYRQSLGQGPEFLIYFQGTGAADDSGLPNDRFFAVRPEGSVSTLKIQRTERGDSAVYLCASSQTGAVGNEQFFGPGTRLTVL.

The chain carries TRBV20-1 and TRBJ2-6; no definite D call. Between the trimmed V and J ends, which lost 0 bases and 2 bases, there was a span of 8 bases. The CDR3 extends over 15 amino acids. CDR1 is DFQATT and CDR2 is SNEGSKA in the germline V gene (reference sequence). CDR3 nucleotides: TGCAGTGCTAGAGATCGGCGCGCTGGGGCCAACGTCCTGACTTTC. This translates into CSARDRRAGANVLTF.

This clonotype was recorded at least ten times. The V call is TRBV30, the J call TRBJ1-1; possible D gene TRBD1, 5 bases. CDR3 length equals 13 residues. Trimming removed 4 bases from V and 1 base from J, with 10 bases in between. Germline loops: CDR1 GTSNPN, CDR2 SVGIG (reference sequence). CDR3: CAWMEGPNTEAFF. CDR3 coding DNA: TGTGCCTGGATGGAGGGACCGAACACTGAAGCTTTCTTT. The full variable domain, with the rest looked up from reference TRBV30 and TRBJ1-1, is SQTIHQWPATLVQPVGSPLSLECTVEGTSNPNLYWYRQAAGRGLQLLFYSVGIGQISSEVPQNLSASRPQDRQFILSSKKLLLSDSGFYLCAWMEGPNTEAFFGQGTRLTVV.

This rearrangement joins TRBV20-1 to TRBJ2-1, with 7 bases lining up with TRBD1. V was clipped by 0 bases and J by 1 base; unmatched bases: 6. Germline-derived CDR1 and CDR2 are DFQATT and SNEGSKA (reference sequence). CDR3 length: 16 residues. The CDR3 bases are TGCAGTGCTAGAGAAGGCGCGACAGGGTCCTACAATGAGCAGTTCTTC. This gives the protein CSAREGATGSYNEQFF.

The chain joins TRBV7-2 to TRBJ2-6, with D perhaps being TRBD1 or TRBD2 (5 bases each). The CDR3 is 15 residues long. V was pared by 2 bases and J by 3 bases, with 8 bases between. The germline V gene encodes CDR1 SGHTA and CDR2 FQGNSA. The CDR3 spells CASSLWGYGANVLTF. The CDR3 DNA sequence: TGTGCCAGCAGCTTATGGGGGTATGGGGCCAACGTCCTGACTTTC.

This clonotype has only a few counts. V is TRBV29-1 and J is TRBJ1-5; maybe TRBD1 (6 bases). Germline V gene data show CDR1 as SQVTM and CDR2 as ANQGSEA. CDR3 size: 13 residues. The V gene lost 5 bases and the J gene lost 11 bases, with 19 bases spanning the gap. The CDR3: CSVRQAGSGAQHF. The CDR3 coding sequence is TGCAGCGTTCGACAGGCTGGTAGTGGAGCCCAGCATTTT.

This clonotype was picked up many times. The J gene is TRBJ2-7, the V gene TRBV21-1; TRBD2 is the table's D call and was not checked against the DNA. TRBV21-1 is a pseudogene segment. CDR3 length: 11 residues. CDR3: CARRGRYEQYF. The CDR3 nucleotides read TGTGCCCGCCGAGGGCGGTACGAGCAGTACTTC.

This clonotype was picked up many times. V is TRBV28 and J is TRBJ1-1; D is perhaps TRBD1 (6 bases). This CDR3 is 12 amino acids long. Germline V gene sequence: CDR1 MDHEN, CDR2 SYDVKM. Trimming stripped 9 bases from V and 4 bases from J, with 12 bases between. CDR3 residues: CASLRGPTEAFF. For the CDR3, the DNA is TGTGCCAGTCTCCGGGGGCCCACTGAAGCTTTCTTT.

As for this clonotype: In this CDR3 the conserved last residue, phenylalanine or tryptophan, is missing, so a read error is likely. The V gene is TRBV28, the J gene TRBJ2-7, with TRBD2 matching 10 bases. Germline V lookup: CDR1 MDHEN, CDR2 SYDVKM. Germline trimming cut 2 bases from V and 3 bases from J; bases unmatched to any gene: 4. The CDR3 has 15 residues. The CDR3 DNA is TGTGCCAGCAGTTTAGTGCTAGCGGGAGTCTACGAGCAGTACTAC. Its translation is CASSLVLAGVYEQYY.

The sample holds a few counts of this clonotype. The genes are TRBV2 and TRBJ1-5; D gene ambiguous. V lost 3 bases and J lost 6, with 6 bases in between. This CDR3 comprises 12 residues. The germline V gene has CDR1 SNHLY and CDR2 FYNNEI. CDR3 in amino acids: CASSDRSQPQHF. The CDR3 bases are TGTGCCAGCAGTGATCGGAGTCAGCCCCAGCATTTT.

J is TRBJ2-5 and V is TRBV7-2; D call uncertain. Trimming shortened V by 11 bases and J by 2 bases, and 9 bases separated the two germline ends. The CDR3 is 11 residues long. Germline V gene lookup returns CDR1 SGHTA and CDR2 FQGNSA. CDR3 protein: CAGRRQETQYF. The CDR3 region has the DNA TGTGCCGGCCGGAGACAAGAGACCCAGTACTTC.

The rearrangement links TRBV25-1 to TRBJ2-7; 8 nucleotides agree with TRBD1. The germline gives CDR1 MGHDK, CDR2 SYGVNS. The CDR3 totals 15 residues. After removal of 3 bases from V and 6 bases from J, the junction contained 10 bases not matched to a gene. The CDR3: CASSDLGQGRSEQYF. The DNA of the CDR3 is TGTGCCAGCAGTGACCTCGGACAGGGTCGTAGCGAGCAGTACTTC.

This clonotype was seen repeatedly, ten times or more. As the CDR3 is not closed by the conserved phenylalanine or tryptophan, this likely results from a read error. The limits of the CDR3 on the DNA are not certain, so only TCRdb's listed CDR3 is given. The gene calls are TRBV30 and TRBJ2-7; TRBD1 was called by the table and not checked on the DNA. The CDR3 is made up of 12 amino acids, end residues included. CDR1 GTSNPN and CDR2 SVGIG come from the germline V gene (reference sequence). CDR3 loop: CAWSGAGGTLVT.

The gene calls are TRBV24-1 and TRBJ2-1, with D tentatively TRBD1 (8 bases). This CDR3 is 13 amino acids long. V dropped 10 bases and J dropped 12 bases, with 21 bases sitting between them. From germline, CDR1 is KGHDR and CDR2 SFDVKD. DNA for the CDR3: TGTGCCACGGCACAAGGACAGGGCGGGAGGCAGTTCTTC. Amino acids: CATAQGQGGRQFF.

At least ten counts were recorded for this clonotype. The V and J genes are TRBV6-6 and TRBJ1-5; tentative D call: TRBD1 (5 bases). Germline values: CDR1 MNHNY, CDR2 SVGAGI (reference sequence). V was pared by 7 bases and J by 0 bases, with 25 bases between. The CDR3 consists of 19 residues. The DNA for the CDR3 is TGTGCCAGCAATCTAATGGGTACTTCGAGGGGCTATAGCAATCAGCCCCAGCATTTT. Encoded protein: CASNLMGTSRGYSNQPQHF.

There are many counts of this clonotype. This rearrangement joins TRBV19 to TRBJ2-1, with TRBD2 matching 7 bases. This CDR3 comprises 18 residues. The germline CDR1 and CDR2 sequences are LNHDA and SQIVND (reference sequence). The J segment lost 7 bases and the V segment lost 7 bases, leaving 22 bases of the junction unmatched. The CDR3 is CASTISGREASGLNEQFF. Written as DNA, the CDR3 is TGTGCCAGTACAATTTCAGGAAGAGAGGCTAGCGGACTAAATGAGCAGTTCTTC.

This clonotype was seen more than once but under ten times. CDR3 region: CASSQSVNTEAFF. The DNA of the CDR3 is TGTGCCAGCAGCCAAAGTGTGAACACTGAAGCTTTCTTT. This chain joins TRBV3-1 and TRBJ1-1; D gene ambiguous. The CDR3 spans 13 residues. Germline V gene sequence: CDR1 LGHDT, CDR2 YNNKEL (reference sequence). Trimming took 2 bases from V and 0 from J, leaving 4 bases between them.

This clonotype occurred a few times. The rearrangement links TRBV6-2 or TRBV6-3 to TRBJ2-7; no firm D call. This CDR3 comprises 15 residues. CDR1 and CDR2 (germline): MNHEY, SVGEGT. Trimming removed 2 bases from V and 5 bases from J, with 16 bases in between. In DNA form, the CDR3 reads TGTGCCAGCAGTTACCCGTTGGGCCTTTACCACGAGCAGTACTTC. Its protein is CASSYPLGLYHEQYF.

The V and J genes are TRBV5-1 and TRBJ2-6; D not resolved. CDR1 is SGHRS, CDR2 YFSETQ, per germline. V lost 7 bases to trimming and J lost 0 bases, with 8 bases between them. The CDR3 is made up of 14 amino acids. CDR3: CASGRFSGANVLTF. The CDR3 DNA follows: TGCGCCAGCGGCCGCTTCTCTGGGGCCAACGTCCTGACTTTC.

Only a few counts were recorded for this clonotype. The CDR3 coding sequence is TGTGCCTGGAGTTGGAGGGTAAAGGAGACCCAGTACTTC. Protein: CAWSWRVKETQYF. This chain joins TRBV30 and TRBJ2-5; D perhaps matches TRBD2 (6 bases). Germline CDR1 is GTSNPN and CDR2 is SVGIG (reference sequence). V lost 2 bases to trimming and J lost 5 bases, with 12 bases between them. The CDR3 loop spans 13 amino acids.

This clonotype has a count of ten or more. The chain is built from TRBV20-1 and TRBJ2-3, with TRBD1 as a possible D gene (5 bases). From germline, CDR1 is DFQATT and CDR2 SNEGSKA (reference sequence). V shed 4 bases and J shed 7 bases, with 18 bases lying between them. The CDR3 runs to 14 residues. CDR3 amino acids: CSAMGPPPRYTQYF. The CDR3 DNA sequence: TGCAGTGCTATGGGGCCTCCACCACGATATACGCAGTATTTT.

In its sample, this clonotype was seen a few times. The chain links TRBV2 to TRBJ2-3; the D gene is possibly TRBD2 (6 bases). The V end lost 4 bases, the J end lost 1 base, and 12 bases lay between the germline ends. CDR1 and CDR2 from the germline V gene are SNHLY and FYNNEI. This CDR3 is 15 amino acids long. CDR3 DNA: TGTGCCAGCAGTGGGCTAGCGACTGGCACAGATACGCAGTATTTT. Amino acid sequence: CASSGLATGTDTQYF.

This clonotype was seen more than once but under ten times. The chain uses TRBV28 and TRBJ2-1; D is unresolved. Trimming cost V 5 bases and J 2 bases, with 13 bases left between them. Germline values: CDR1 MDHEN, CDR2 SYDVKM. This CDR3 has 15 amino acids. CDR3 DNA: TGTGCCAGCAGTCCCCCCACAGACACCTACAATGAGCAGTTCTTC. Protein: CASSPPTDTYNEQFF. The full variable domain, rest sourced from reference TRBV28 and TRBJ2-1, is DVKVTQSSRYLVKRTGEKVFLECVQDMDHENMFWYRQDPGLGLRLIYFSYDVKMKEKGDIPEGYSVSREKKERFSLILESASTNQTSMYLCASSPPTDTYNEQFFGPGTRLTVL.

This clonotype was found many times. V is TRBV18 and J is TRBJ1-4; no firm D call. With 3 bases removed from V and 6 bases from J, the gap between germline ends came to 14 bases. The CDR3 sequence is 15 residues long. The germline V gene has CDR1 KGHSH and CDR2 LQKENI. Here the CDR3 DNA reads TGTGCCAGCTCACCCCAGCAAGTGGGCGATGAAAAACTGTTTTTT. Translated, it gives CASSPQQVGDEKLFF.

This clonotype was detected once. CDR3 loop: CANRRTGPNQPQHF. Here the CDR3 DNA reads TGTGCCAACCGTCGGACAGGTCCCAATCAGCCCCAGCATTTT. J is TRBJ1-5 and V is TRBV28; TRBD1 agrees at 7 bases. V lost 10 bases, J lost 3 bases, and 9 bases stayed unmatched. Germline-derived CDR1 and CDR2 are MDHEN and SYDVKM. CDR3 size: 14 residues.

This clonotype has ten or more counts. The chain employs TRBV12-3 or TRBV12-4 and TRBJ1-1; D gene uncertain. The V gene lost 5 bases and the J gene lost 0 bases, with 10 bases spanning the gap. This CDR3 spans 14 amino acids. DNA for the CDR3: TGTGCCAGCAGTCTAAGAGGGTTGAACACTGAAGCTTTCTTT. Its translation is CASSLRGLNTEAFF.

This clonotype was seen at least ten times. The chain joins TRBV6-5 to TRBJ1-6, with no clear D. This CDR3 region has 13 residues. From germline, CDR1 is MNHEY and CDR2 SVGAGI. V lost 2 bases and J 12 bases, leaving 11 bases between the germline ends. The CDR3 region has the DNA TGTGCCAGCAGTTACACCTTACCGGGACCCCTCCACTTT. Amino acids: CASSYTLPGPLHF.

The chain has TRBV4-2 and TRBJ2-3; 8 bases align to TRBD2. After removal of 1 base from V and 14 bases from J, the junction contained 8 bases not matched to a gene. The CDR3 totals 13 residues. CDR1 is LGHNA, CDR2 YNFKEQ, per germline. CDR3 protein: CASSQGDGRATYF. CDR3 bases: TGTGCCAGCAGCCAAGGGGACGGGAGGGCCACGTATTTT.

This clonotype rates as medium-sized. The V and J genes are TRBV29-1 and TRBJ2-1, with a weak D call TRBD1 (6 bases). CDR3 length equals 14 residues. Per germline, CDR1 SQVTM and CDR2 ANQGSEA. V was pared by 7 bases and J by 0 bases, with 13 bases between. This CDR3 is CSAAQGSSYNEQFF. The CDR3 bases are TGCAGCGCCGCCCAGGGGAGCTCCTACAATGAGCAGTTCTTC.